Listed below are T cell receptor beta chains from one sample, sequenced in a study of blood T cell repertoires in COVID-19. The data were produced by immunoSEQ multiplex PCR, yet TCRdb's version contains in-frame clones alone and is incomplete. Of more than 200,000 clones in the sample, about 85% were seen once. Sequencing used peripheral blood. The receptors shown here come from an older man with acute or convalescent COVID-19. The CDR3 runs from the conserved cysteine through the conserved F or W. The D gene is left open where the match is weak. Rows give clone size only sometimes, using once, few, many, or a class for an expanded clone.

cdr3_aa: CASSQGSGAIYNEQFF; cdr3_nt: TGTGCCAGCAGCCAAGGGTCGGGTGCGATCTACAATGAGCAGTTCTTC; v_call: TRBV14; d_call: NA; clone_size: NA; j_call: TRBJ2-1
cdr3_aa: CASSPPGLSSGEQYF; cdr3_nt: TGTGCCAGCAGCCCACCGGGACTCTCATCCGGCGAGCAGTACTTC; v_call: TRBV7-9; d_call: NA; clone_size: NA; j_call: TRBJ2-7
cdr3_aa: CASSPSRENSPLHF; cdr3_nt: TGTGCCAGCTCACCCTCCAGGGAAAATTCACCCCTCCACTTT; v_call: TRBV18; d_call: NA; clone_size: NA; j_call: TRBJ1-6
cdr3_aa: CASSIDRGTGQPQHF; cdr3_nt: TGTGCCAGTAGTATAGATCGAGGAACAGGTCAGCCCCAGCATTTT; v_call: TRBV19; d_call: NA; clone_size: NA; j_call: TRBJ1-5
cdr3_aa: CSALGGQGYGYTF; cdr3_nt: TGCAGCGCCCTAGGGGGACAGGGCTATGGCTACACCTTC; v_call: TRBV29-1; d_call: TRBD1; clone_size: NA; j_call: TRBJ1-2
cdr3_aa: CASSPGTGRNTGELFF; cdr3_nt: TGTGCCAGCAGCCCTGGGACAGGGCGAAACACCGGGGAGCTGTTTTTT; v_call: TRBV7-6; d_call: TRBD1; clone_size: NA; j_call: TRBJ2-2
cdr3_aa: CASSIVLGQLYEQYF; cdr3_nt: TGTGCCAGTAGTATTGTGTTGGGACAACTCTACGAGCAGTACTTC; v_call: TRBV19; d_call: NA; clone_size: NA; j_call: TRBJ2-7
cdr3_aa: CASSLRPGVTLHTQYF; cdr3_nt: TGTGCCAGCAGCTTACGCCCCGGGGTAACCTTACATACGCAGTATTTT; v_call: TRBV7-9; d_call: NA; clone_size: NA; j_call: TRBJ2-3
cdr3_aa: CASSLLRGREEKLFF; cdr3_nt: TGTGCCAGCAGCTTACTTCGAGGAAGAGAGGAAAAACTGTTTTTT; v_call: TRBV7-2; d_call: NA; clone_size: NA; j_call: TRBJ1-4
cdr3_aa: CASSSDRDPGIAGYTF; cdr3_nt: TGCGCCAGCAGCTCGGACAGGGACCCGGGCATTGCTGGCTACACCTTC; v_call: TRBV5-1; d_call: TRBD1; clone_size: once; j_call: TRBJ1-2
cdr3_aa: CASSFGGGVNEQFF; cdr3_nt: TGTGCCAGCAGTTTCGGGGGTGGGGTCAATGAGCAGTTCTTC; v_call: TRBV28; d_call: NA; clone_size: NA; j_call: TRBJ2-1
cdr3_aa: CASSRGTGQPQHF; cdr3_nt: TGTGCCAGCAGTCGGGGGACAGGTCAGCCCCAGCATTTT; v_call: TRBV6-4; d_call: TRBD1; clone_size: NA; j_call: TRBJ1-5
cdr3_aa: CASSHGGIAGELFF; cdr3_nt: TGTGCCAGCAGCCACGGGGGTATCGCCGGGGAGCTGTTTTTT; v_call: TRBV3-1/TRBV3-2; d_call: NA; clone_size: NA; j_call: TRBJ2-2
cdr3_aa: CASSFLRLAGLGELFF; cdr3_nt: TGTGCCAGCAGCTTTTTGAGACTAGCGGGACTCGGGGAGCTGTTTTTT; v_call: TRBV7-9; d_call: TRBD2; clone_size: NA; j_call: TRBJ2-2
cdr3_aa: CASKMGGASGEQYF; cdr3_nt: TGTGCCAGTAAAATGGGGGGGGCCTCCGGCGAGCAGTACTTC; v_call: TRBV19; d_call: NA; clone_size: once; j_call: TRBJ2-7
cdr3_aa: CAWSAIAGGSQETQYF; cdr3_nt: TGTGCCTGGAGTGCGATAGCGGGAGGGTCTCAAGAGACCCAGTACTTC; v_call: TRBV30; d_call: TRBD2; clone_size: NA; j_call: TRBJ2-5
cdr3_aa: CASSYGTSGEQYF; cdr3_nt: TGTGCCAGCAGTTACGGGACTAGCGGCGAGCAGTACTTC; v_call: TRBV6-5; d_call: TRBD2; clone_size: NA; j_call: TRBJ2-7
cdr3_aa: CASSVAAGSPTDTQYF; cdr3_nt: TGTGCCAGCAGCGTCGCCGCAGGGTCCCCCACAGATACGCAGTATTTT; v_call: TRBV9; d_call: NA; clone_size: NA; j_call: TRBJ2-3
cdr3_aa: CASSVDKGAHGYTF; cdr3_nt: TGTGCCAGCAGCGTAGACAAAGGGGCACATGGCTACACCTTC; v_call: TRBV9; d_call: NA; clone_size: NA; j_call: TRBJ1-2
cdr3_aa: CASGGTGANVLTF; cdr3_nt: TGTGCCAGTGGGGGCACTGGGGCCAACGTCCTGACTTTC; v_call: TRBV6-5; d_call: NA; clone_size: NA; j_call: TRBJ2-6
cdr3_aa: CASSLEQGPYNEQFF; cdr3_nt: TGTGCCAGCAGCTTAGAACAGGGCCCCTACAATGAGCAGTTCTTC; v_call: TRBV7-2; d_call: NA; clone_size: NA; j_call: TRBJ2-1
cdr3_aa: CASSADTYPNTEAFF; cdr3_nt: TGTGCCAGCAGCGCGGACACCTACCCGAACACTGAAGCTTTCTTT; v_call: TRBV9; d_call: NA; clone_size: NA; j_call: TRBJ1-1
cdr3_aa: CASSFLQGASGNTIYF; cdr3_nt: TGTGCCAGCAGCTTTCTCCAGGGGGCGTCAGGAAACACCATATATTTT; v_call: TRBV21-1; d_call: NA; clone_size: NA; j_call: TRBJ1-3
cdr3_aa: CASREPTGSNEQFF; cdr3_nt: TGTGCCAGCAGAGAACCGACAGGGAGCAATGAGCAGTTCTTC; v_call: TRBV2; d_call: TRBD1; clone_size: NA; j_call: TRBJ2-1
cdr3_aa: CASSRLQAMNTEAFF; cdr3_nt: TGTGCCAGCAGCCGCTTACAGGCCATGAACACTGAAGCTTTCTTT; v_call: TRBV3-1/TRBV3-2; d_call: NA; clone_size: NA; j_call: TRBJ1-1
cdr3_aa: CASSRQGLGYGYTF; cdr3_nt: TGTGCCAGCAGTCGACAGGGGCTGGGCTATGGCTACACCTTC; v_call: TRBV6-5; d_call: TRBD1; clone_size: NA; j_call: TRBJ1-2
cdr3_aa: CASSLGDSGISTDTQYF; cdr3_nt: TGTGCCAGCTCACTGGGGGATAGCGGGATAAGCACAGATACGCAGTATTTT; v_call: TRBV18; d_call: TRBD2; clone_size: NA; j_call: TRBJ2-3
cdr3_aa: CASSHPSGSDNEQFF; cdr3_nt: TGTGCCAGCAGCCACCCTAGCGGCAGCGACAATGAGCAGTTCTTC; v_call: TRBV11-3; d_call: TRBD2; clone_size: NA; j_call: TRBJ2-1
cdr3_aa: CSVGVGGQVIQETQYF; cdr3_nt: TGCAGCGTTGGAGTTGGAGGACAGGTGATCCAAGAGACCCAGTACTTC; v_call: TRBV29-1; d_call: TRBD1; clone_size: NA; j_call: TRBJ2-5
cdr3_aa: CASSLRRESSYNSPLHF; cdr3_nt: TGCGCCAGCAGCCTGAGGCGGGAGAGCTCCTATAATTCACCCCTCCACTTT; v_call: TRBV4-1; d_call: NA; clone_size: NA; j_call: TRBJ1-6
cdr3_aa: CASEESQGVRKLFF; cdr3_nt: TGTGCCAGCGAAGAGTCGCAGGGGGTACGAAAACTGTTTTTT; v_call: TRBV6-1; d_call: TRBD1; clone_size: once; j_call: TRBJ1-4
cdr3_aa: CASSVGGSSGTLANTGELFF; cdr3_nt: TGTGCCAGCAGCGTAGGGGGGAGTAGCGGGACCCTCGCGAACACCGGGGAGCTGTTTTTT; v_call: TRBV9; d_call: TRBD2; clone_size: once; j_call: TRBJ2-2
cdr3_aa: CAISEGASGQPQHF; cdr3_nt: TGTGCCATCAGTGAGGGGGCGTCCGGTCAGCCCCAGCATTTT; v_call: TRBV10-3; d_call: NA; clone_size: NA; j_call: TRBJ1-5
cdr3_aa: CASSDPTGQSSYNEQFF; cdr3_nt: TGTGCCAGCAGCGACCCAACAGGCCAAAGCTCCTACAATGAGCAGTTCTTC; v_call: TRBV6-2/TRBV6-3; d_call: NA; clone_size: NA; j_call: TRBJ2-1
cdr3_aa: CASSLVVGGNTEAFF; cdr3_nt: TGCGCCAGCAGCTTGGTGGTCGGGGGAAACACTGAAGCTTTCTTT; v_call: TRBV5-1; d_call: NA; clone_size: many; j_call: TRBJ1-1
cdr3_aa: CASSLAGQYNEQFF; cdr3_nt: TGTGCCAGCAGCTTAGCGGGGCAGTACAATGAGCAGTTCTTC; v_call: TRBV7-2; d_call: NA; clone_size: NA; j_call: TRBJ2-1
cdr3_aa: CASRSVGGVTTEAFF; cdr3_nt: TGTGCCAGCAGGTCTGTAGGGGGCGTAACGACTGAAGCTTTCTTT; v_call: TRBV28; d_call: TRBD1; clone_size: NA; j_call: TRBJ1-1
cdr3_aa: CASSAGGSSYGYTF; cdr3_nt: TGTGCCAGCAGTGCAGGGGGATCCTCCTATGGCTACACCTTC; v_call: TRBV25-1; d_call: TRBD1; clone_size: once; j_call: TRBJ1-2
cdr3_aa: CASNLGNNEQFF; cdr3_nt: TGTGCCAGCAACTTGGGTAACAATGAGCAGTTCTTC; v_call: TRBV5-4; d_call: NA; clone_size: once; j_call: TRBJ2-1
cdr3_aa: CASSLRTSGRPGGNEQFF; cdr3_nt: TGCGCCAGCAGCTTGAGGACTAGCGGGAGGCCCGGGGGCAATGAGCAGTTCTTC; v_call: TRBV5-1; d_call: TRBD2; clone_size: NA; j_call: TRBJ2-1